Listed below are T cell receptor beta chains from one sample, sequenced in a study of T cell responses to AZD1222 COVID-19 vaccine. TCRdb's copy holds only in-frame clones and misses some; the assay was immunoSEQ multiplex PCR. Altogether 100,000 to 130,000 clones are present, about 85% being singletons, with the ten largest covering around 4.5%. The input for sequencing was peripheral blood, taken 28 days after the second AZD1222 dose. The source is an adult who received the AZD1222 COVID-19 vaccine. Both conserved end residues are part of each CDR3. The D gene is left open where the match is weak. Size tells how often a clone was seen (once, few, many) or the class of an expanded clone, and some rows leave it out.

CDR3aa,CDR3nt,v_gene,d_gene,abundance,j_gene
CASSQGLFSQYF,TGTGCCAGCAGCCAGGGACTATTTTCGCAGTATTTT,TRBV14,TRBD2,NA,TRBJ2-3
CAWNRGTSSYEQYF,TGTGCCTGGAACAGGGGGACCTCATCATACGAGCAGTACTTC,TRBV30,TRBD1,few,TRBJ2-7
CASSPHGGTNSPLHF,TGTGCCAGCAGCCCGCACGGAGGGACAAATTCACCCCTCCACTTT,TRBV3-1/TRBV3-2,NA,NA,TRBJ1-6
CASSHQGGGYEQYF,TGTGCCAGCAGTCATCAGGGCGGAGGCTACGAGCAGTACTTC,TRBV6-5,NA,NA,TRBJ2-7
CASSLLSGEANEQYF,TGTGCCAGCAGCCTTTTGTCTGGGGAGGCCAACGAGCAGTACTTC,TRBV5-4,NA,NA,TRBJ2-7
CASSLGGGGRFTEAFF,TGTGCCAGCAGCTTGGGCGGAGGTGGGAGGTTCACTGAAGCTTTCTTT,TRBV5-4,NA,NA,TRBJ1-1
CASSLELVNTEAFF,TGCGCCAGCAGCTTGGAGCTAGTGAACACTGAAGCTTTCTTT,TRBV5-1,NA,once,TRBJ1-1
CASSLGQGGAKNIQYF,TGTGCCAGCAGCTTGGGCCAGGGGGGAGCCAAAAACATTCAGTACTTC,TRBV13,NA,NA,TRBJ2-4
CASSISGSTDTQYF,TGTGCCAGTAGTATCTCGGGTAGCACAGATACGCAGTATTTT,TRBV19,NA,NA,TRBJ2-3
CASSPFGGLAGNTIYF,TGTGCCAGCAGCCCCTTCGGCGGGTTGGCGGGAAACACCATATATTTT,TRBV9,NA,NA,TRBJ1-3
CASSPVGGGQPQHF,TGTGCCAGCTCACCGGTGGGGGGCGGTCAGCCCCAGCATTTT,TRBV18,NA,NA,TRBJ1-5
CASSYYRANGYTF,TGTGCCAGCAGTTACTACAGGGCTAATGGCTACACCTTC,TRBV6-5,NA,NA,TRBJ1-2
CASSPPAGSGNTIYF,TGTGCCAGCAGCCCGCCCGCCGGATCTGGAAACACCATATATTTT,TRBV6-5,NA,NA,TRBJ1-3
CASSLQSGLASEQFF,TGTGCCAGCAGCTTACAGTCCGGACTAGCCAGCGAGCAGTTCTTC,TRBV7-9,TRBD2,NA,TRBJ2-1
CASSRGQGVSYEQYF,TGCGCCAGCAGCCGCGGACAGGGGGTATCCTACGAGCAGTACTTC,TRBV5-1,TRBD1,NA,TRBJ2-7
CASSGQTGVEGYTF,TGTGCCAGCTCGGGGCAGACAGGGGTGGAGGGCTACACCTTC,TRBV3-1/TRBV3-2,TRBD1,NA,TRBJ1-2
CASSLERIGTASNQPQHF,TGCGCCAGCAGCTTGGAAAGGATTGGGACAGCTAGCAATCAGCCCCAGCATTTT,TRBV5-1,TRBD1,NA,TRBJ1-5
CASSPGGVAYEQYF,TGTGCCAGCAGCCCCGGTGGGGTGGCCTACGAGCAGTACTTC,TRBV11-2,NA,NA,TRBJ2-7
CASQTGPLNYGYTF,TGTGCCAGCCAGACAGGGCCCTTGAACTATGGCTACACCTTC,TRBV7-9,TRBD1,NA,TRBJ1-2
CATSVSGVGGYTF,TGTGCCACCAGTGTGTCGGGGGTTGGAGGCTACACCTTC,TRBV24-1,NA,NA,TRBJ1-2
CASILQGGQPQHF,TGTGCCAGCATTTTACAGGGTGGTCAGCCCCAGCATTTT,TRBV6-5,NA,NA,TRBJ1-5
CASSGGTRRVGTPEAFF,TGTGCCAGCAGCGGCGGGACACGCAGGGTTGGGACCCCTGAAGCTTTCTTT,TRBV5-4,NA,NA,TRBJ1-1
CASSVEMGLNEQFF,TGTGCCAGCAGCGTAGAGATGGGGCTGAATGAGCAGTTCTTC,TRBV9,NA,few,TRBJ2-1
CASSEIQGPNEKLFF,TGTGCCAGCAGCGAAATACAGGGCCCTAATGAAAAACTGTTTTTT,TRBV5-4,NA,NA,TRBJ1-4
CASSWQGQTGELFF,TGTGCCAGCAGCTGGCAGGGGCAGACCGGGGAGCTGTTTTTT,TRBV3-1/TRBV3-2,NA,NA,TRBJ2-2
CASSFSGTGAFEQYF,TGTGCCAGCAGCTTCAGTGGGACAGGGGCGTTCGAGCAGTACTTC,TRBV7-2,TRBD1,once,TRBJ2-7
CASSIAVGRGPGELFF,TGTGCCAGTAGTATAGCTGTTGGCAGGGGCCCCGGGGAGCTGTTTTTT,TRBV19,NA,once,TRBJ2-2
CASRQAGQGGSPLHF,TGTGCCAGCAGACAAGCGGGACAGGGAGGATCACCCCTCCACTTT,TRBV28,TRBD1,NA,TRBJ1-6
CASSYGGELFF,TGTGCCAGCAGTTACGGCGGGGAGCTGTTTTTT,TRBV6-2/TRBV6-3,NA,once,TRBJ2-2
CASSLAIQLQANYGYTF,TGTGCCAGCAGCTTAGCGATTCAGCTACAGGCTAACTATGGCTACACCTTC,TRBV7-2,NA,NA,TRBJ1-2
CASETAPSYTF,TGTGCCAGCGAGACAGCCCCGAGCTACACCTTC,TRBV2,NA,NA,TRBJ1-2
CATSRGRGFTNYGYTF,TGTGCCACCAGCAGAGGTCGGGGATTTACTAACTATGGCTACACCTTC,TRBV15,NA,few,TRBJ1-2
CASSRGYEQYF,TGTGCCAGCAGTCGAGGGTACGAGCAGTACTTC,TRBV12-3/TRBV12-4,NA,NA,TRBJ2-7
CASSLLLGQGRTDTQYF,TGTGCCAGCAGCTTATTGCTGGGACAGGGGCGCACAGATACGCAGTATTTT,TRBV7-9,TRBD1,NA,TRBJ2-3
CASRSEVDTQYF,TGTGCCAGCAGGTCAGAGGTTGATACGCAGTATTTT,TRBV7-9,NA,NA,TRBJ2-3
CASIYGPGLGYEQYF,TGTGCCAGCATTTACGGGCCGGGTCTCGGCTACGAGCAGTACTTC,TRBV6-5,NA,NA,TRBJ2-7
CASSERGSTQETQYF,TGTGCCAGCAGCGAGAGGGGAAGTACCCAAGAGACCCAGTACTTC,TRBV9,NA,NA,TRBJ2-5